This T cell receptor (beta chain) comes out of a study of blood T cell repertoires in COVID-19. In the study overall: Researchers got acute and convalescent COVID-19 samples from the United States, Italy and Spain. T cells, B-cell-depleted T cells, or PBMCs supplied cDNA or gDNA.

Per the authors' pipeline: Researchers report that nucleated cell counts were estimated from reference gene primer amplification. Produced via immunoSEQ multiplex PCR; TCRdb's table is partial and in-frame only. V, J and clone size were drawn from that table, and D and trimming were deduced from the DNA. The sample consists of 150,000 or so clones, around nine tenths of them appearing once. This clone was detected only once. V dropped 7 bases and J dropped 4; count of bases not matched to a gene: 3. In germline, CDR1 is MDHEN, CDR2 SYDVKM. The CDR3 length is 13 residues. The receptor was derived from a man in his sixties with active or convalescent COVID-19. The specimen was peripheral blood. The chain carries TRBV28 and TRBJ2-5; 10 positions match TRBD2. This CDR3 is CASIAGGRETQYF. CDR3 coding DNA: TGTGCCAGCATAGCGGGGGGCCGAGAGACCCAGTACTTC. Looking up the rest from reference TRBV28 and TRBJ2-5 gives the full variable domain: DVKVTQSSRYLVKRTGEKVFLECVQDMDHENMFWYRQDPGLGLRLIYFSYDVKMKEKGDIPEGYSVSREKKERFSLILESASTNQTSMYLCASIAGGRETQYFGPGTRLLVL.